The 26 T cell receptor beta chains below were found in one sample sequenced in a study of technical replicates of blood from a handful of donors. Profiled with immunoSEQ multiplex PCR; TCRdb holds only in-frame clones, not every one. The sample yields roughly 69,000 clones, less than 98% seen once. The sequencing input was T cells isolated from PBMCs. The receptor source for this set is a human donor in good health.

This chain uses TRBV6-5 with TRBJ1-1, with 7 bases matching TRBD1. Germline assignment: CDR1 MNHEY and CDR2 SVGAGI. J was trimmed by 0 bases and V by 3 bases; bases with no gene match: 7. CDR3 length equals 16 residues. In nucleotides, the CDR3 is TGTGCCAGCAGTTATACCGCAGGGGGACTGAACACTGAAGCTTTCTTT. Residues: CASSYTAGGLNTEAFF.

V usage is TRBV6-1 and J usage is TRBJ2-3; 7 nucleotides align to TRBD2. The V and J ends lost 3 bases and 4 bases, in that order; junction bases with no gene match: 7. The CDR3 extends over 15 amino acids. Germline V CDR1 and CDR2: MNHNS, SASEGT. CDR3 coding DNA: TGTGCCAGCAGTGACCCGGGGAGGGGTGCAGATACGCAGTATTTT. It yields the protein CASSDPGRGADTQYF.

The genes are TRBV9 and TRBJ2-1, with D possibly matching TRBD1 (6 bases). Looked up from germline, CDR1 is SGDLS and CDR2 is YYNGEE. Trimming took 4 bases from V and 2 from J, leaving 13 bases between them. The length of the CDR3 is 15 residues. CDR3 coding DNA: TGTGCCAGCAGCCCCAGGGGTGCCCCCTACAATGAGCAGTTCTTC. Translated, it gives CASSPRGAPYNEQFF.

The CDR3 loop reads CASTTSGSLHEQFF. CDR3 DNA: TGCGCCAGCACGACTAGCGGGAGTCTCCATGAGCAGTTCTTC. The chain links TRBV5-1 to TRBJ2-1, with 12 bases that match TRBD2. The CDR3 sequence is 14 residues long. J was trimmed by 8 bases and V by 6 bases; bases with no gene match: 6. Germline V CDR1 and CDR2: SGHRS, YFSETQ.

The chain links TRBV10-2 to TRBJ2-3; tentative D call: TRBD1 (7 bases). The ends were cut back, 4 bases at V and 4 bases at J, with 18 bases in the middle. The CDR3 is made up of 16 amino acids. The V gene's germline CDR1 is WSHSY and CDR2 SAAADI. The CDR3 region is CASSATSTGEADTQYF. DNA of the CDR3: TGCGCCAGCAGTGCCACAAGTACAGGGGAGGCAGATACGCAGTATTTT.

The rearrangement links TRBV27 to TRBJ1-4; D call uncertain. The CDR3 loop spans 14 amino acids. Germline V gene data show CDR1 as MNHEY and CDR2 as SMNVEV (reference sequence). The V end lost 2 bases, the J end lost 6 bases, and 10 bases lay between the germline ends. CDR3 protein: CASSLDSRDEKLFF. DNA of the CDR3: TGTGCCAGCAGTTTAGACTCCCGCGATGAAAAACTGTTTTTT.

The chain carries TRBV28 and TRBJ1-4; D uncertain. V shed 2 bases and J shed 0 bases, with 7 bases lying between them. The CDR3 extends over 15 amino acids. CDR1 is MDHEN and CDR2 is SYDVKM in the germline V gene. The CDR3, as DNA: TGTGCCAGCAGTTTAGGGGAGGCAACTAATGAAAAACTGTTTTTT. Encoded protein: CASSLGEATNEKLFF.

The V call is TRBV9, the J call TRBJ2-7; 7 bases are a match to TRBD2. This CDR3 spans 13 amino acids. Losses at the gene ends were 2 bases for V and 5 bases for J; bases not matched to a gene: 4. Germline V CDR1 and CDR2: SGDLS, YYNGEE. DNA of the CDR3: TGTGCCAGCAGCGTCGGGACTAACAACGAGCAGTACTTC. Translated: CASSVGTNNEQYF.

This sequence joins TRBV7-2 and TRBJ1-2, with TRBD1 as a possible D gene (5 bases). The germline V gene has CDR1 SGHTA and CDR2 FQGNSA. CDR3 length equals 12 residues. V was shortened by 4 bases and J by 8 bases, with 11 bases between the two germline ends. The DNA of the CDR3 is TGTGCCAGCAGCTCCCAGGGATACGGCTACACCTTC. It yields the protein CASSSQGYGYTF.

CDR3 sequence reads: CASSLQSTRTDTQYF. As DNA, the CDR3 is TGTGCCAGCAGCTTACAATCTACCCGTACAGATACGCAGTATTTT. The J gene is TRBJ2-3, the V gene TRBV7-9; no clear D. Germline loops: CDR1 SEHNR, CDR2 FQNEAQ (reference sequence). The CDR3 spans 15 residues. Trimming took 2 bases from V and 3 from J, leaving 12 bases between them.

The chain couples TRBV6-1 to TRBJ1-5; maybe TRBD1 (6 bases). This CDR3 contains 16 residues. From germline, CDR1 is MNHNS and CDR2 SASEGT. V was trimmed by 1 base and J by 5 bases, leaving 15 bases between them. CDR3: CASSEEGRGIYQPQHF. In DNA form, the CDR3 reads TGTGCCAGCAGTGAAGAGGGGAGGGGGATCTATCAGCCCCAGCATTTT.

J is TRBJ2-1 and V is TRBV9, with 9 bases fitting TRBD1. The CDR3 sequence is 17 residues long. Per germline, CDR1 SGDLS and CDR2 YYNGEE. V lost 2 bases and J lost 1; bases outside the gene matches: 7. The CDR3 region is CASSVGQGPGSYNEQFF. In nucleotides, the CDR3 is TGTGCCAGCAGCGTGGGACAGGGTCCCGGGTCCTACAATGAGCAGTTCTTC.

This chain connects TRBV2 to TRBJ1-3; D call uncertain. The CDR3 has 15 amino acids. Germline V gene data show CDR1 as SNHLY and CDR2 as FYNNEI. V was trimmed by 0 bases and J by 4 bases, leaving 10 bases between them. CDR3 sequence reads: CASSEAEEGGNTIYF. CDR3 nucleotides: TGTGCCAGCAGTGAAGCGGAGGAAGGCGGAAACACCATATATTTT.

V gene TRBV19 combines with J gene TRBJ2-1, with 7 bases identical to TRBD1. Germline assignment: CDR1 LNHDA and CDR2 SQIVND (reference sequence). CDR3 length: 13 residues. The V and J ends lost 5 bases and 7 bases, in that order; junction bases with no gene match: 5. Here the CDR3 reads CASSLTGDNEQFF. The CDR3 DNA follows: TGTGCCAGTAGTTTAACAGGGGATAATGAGCAGTTCTTC.

The gene calls are TRBV25-1 and TRBJ2-6, with a weak D call TRBD1 (5 bases). The V and J ends lost 5 bases and 3 bases respectively, with 17 bases between them. The CDR3 loop spans 17 amino acids. Germline CDR1 is MGHDK and CDR2 is SYGVNS. CDR3 sequence (DNA): TGTGCCAGCAGTACTGACAAGGGGTTTTTTGGGGCCAACGTCCTGACTTTC. Protein: CASSTDKGFFGANVLTF.

The chain links TRBV29-1 to TRBJ2-1; TRBD2 aligns across 13 bases. Germline values: CDR1 SQVTM, CDR2 ANQGSEA. V lost 7 bases to trimming and J lost 7 bases; unmatched junction nucleotides: 10. The length of the CDR3 is 15 residues. The CDR3, as DNA: TGCAGCGCCGGGGGGACTAGCGGGATAGTAAATGAGCAGTTCTTC. Amino acid sequence: CSAGGTSGIVNEQFF.

V gene TRBV30 combines with J gene TRBJ1-1; 10 nucleotides match TRBD1. Germline V lookup: CDR1 GTSNPN, CDR2 SVGIG (reference sequence). This CDR3 comprises 13 residues. Losses at the gene ends were 7 bases for V and 4 bases for J; bases not matched to a gene: 6. The DNA of the CDR3 is TGTGCCTCCACCCGGGACAGGGGCACTGAAGCTTTCTTT. Its translation: CASTRDRGTEAFF.

The V call is TRBV18, the J call TRBJ1-1, with TRBD1 identical over 8 bases. Germline-derived CDR1 and CDR2 are KGHSH and LQKENI. The junction had 6 bases not matched to a gene; V was cut back by 5 bases and J by 4 bases. The CDR3 contains 14 residues. The CDR3 nucleotides are TGTGCCAGCTCAGCAGGGGGCGCGGGCACTGAAGCTTTCTTT. Residues: CASSAGGAGTEAFF.

J is TRBJ1-1 and V is TRBV7-8; 7 nucleotides line up with TRBD1. The CDR3 loop spans 15 amino acids. Per germline, CDR1 SGHVS and CDR2 FQNEAQ. V lost 5 bases to trimming and J lost 0 bases; unmatched junction nucleotides: 6. Here the CDR3 DNA reads TGTGCCAGCAGCCTACACAGGGGATTGAACACTGAAGCTTTCTTT. The encoded protein is CASSLHRGLNTEAFF.

The V call is TRBV7-9, the J call TRBJ2-7; D may be TRBD1 (5 bases). Germline assignment: CDR1 SEHNR and CDR2 FQNEAQ (reference sequence). The CDR3 has 14 residues. V lost 3 bases and J lost 7, with 16 bases in between. The CDR3 loop reads CASSLGLLIREQYF. The CDR3 region has the DNA TGTGCCAGCAGCTTGGGGCTTCTTATAAGAGAGCAGTACTTC. Full variable domain (rest looked up from reference TRBV7-9 and TRBJ2-7): DTGVSQNPRHKITKRGQNVTFRCDPISEHNRLYWYRQTLGQGPEFLTYFQNEAQLEKSRLLSDRFSAERPKGSFSTLEIQRTEQGDSAMYLCASSLGLLIREQYFGPGTRLTVT.

The chain recombines TRBV7-6 with TRBJ1-1, with D possibly being TRBD1 (5 bases). Trimming took 5 bases from V and 4 from J, leaving 14 bases between them. Germline V gene lookup returns CDR1 SGHVS and CDR2 FNYEAQ. CDR3 length: 14 residues. This CDR3 reads CASSHSWGGTEAFF. The DNA of the CDR3 is TGTGCCAGCAGCCACTCTTGGGGGGGCACTGAAGCTTTCTTT.

J is TRBJ1-5 and V is TRBV5-1; possibly TRBD1 for D (5 bases). With 0 bases removed from V and 0 bases from J, the gap between germline ends came to 13 bases. Germline-derived CDR1 and CDR2 are SGHRS and YFSETQ. The CDR3 is made up of 17 amino acids. In nucleotides, the CDR3 is TGCGCCAGCAGCTTGGACAGACAGCCTTATAGCAATCAGCCCCAGCATTTT. This codes for CASSLDRQPYSNQPQHF.

J is TRBJ2-7 and V is TRBV28; 7 bases agree with TRBD2. J was trimmed by 1 base and V by 2 bases; bases with no gene match: 5. The V gene's germline CDR1 is MDHEN and CDR2 SYDVKM. The CDR3 runs 15 residues. The CDR3 protein is CASSLAGEGSYEQYF. The CDR3 region has the DNA TGTGCCAGCAGTTTAGCGGGGGAAGGATCCTACGAGCAGTACTTC.

J is TRBJ2-7 and V is TRBV9, with a tentative D call TRBD2 (6 bases). Trimming stripped 4 bases from V and 3 bases from J, with 14 bases between. Germline-derived CDR1 and CDR2 are SGDLS and YYNGEE. The CDR3 runs 14 residues. The CDR3 protein is CASSPRDSLYEQYF. The CDR3, as DNA: TGTGCCAGCAGCCCACGGGACTCCCTCTACGAGCAGTACTTC.

The chain employs TRBV6-6 and TRBJ2-7, with a weak D call TRBD2 (6 bases). V lost 5 bases, J lost 0 bases, and 17 bases lay in between. Germline V gene data show CDR1 as MNHNY and CDR2 as SVGAGI (reference sequence). The CDR3 extends over 16 amino acids. CDR3 residues: CASSGGTPGYSYEQYF. The CDR3 coding sequence is TGTGCCAGCAGTGGCGGGACTCCGGGTTACTCCTACGAGCAGTACTTC.

This chain joins TRBV4-2 and TRBJ2-2; 11 positions match TRBD2. Trimming took 1 base from V and 6 from J; bases not matched to a gene: 1. The germline V gene encodes CDR1 LGHNA and CDR2 YNFKEQ. The length of the CDR3 is 15 residues. The CDR3 nucleotides read TGTGCCAGCAGCCAAGTAGCGGGAGGGCCCGGGGAGCTGTTTTTT. This codes for CASSQVAGGPGELFF.